This passage covers 21 T cell receptor beta chains from one sample sequenced in a study of blood T cell repertoires in COVID-19. TCRdb's copy holds only in-frame clones and misses some; the assay was immunoSEQ multiplex PCR. This table has about 73,000 clones, over 70% appearing once. Sequences were obtained from peripheral blood. The receptors derive from a man aged 55 to 70 with acute or convalescent COVID-19.

This chain joins TRBV7-8 and TRBJ1-2, with D possibly being TRBD1 (5 bases). V lost 5 bases and J 1 base, leaving 8 bases between the germline ends. In germline, CDR1 is SGHVS, CDR2 FQNEAQ. This CDR3 comprises 13 residues. Here the CDR3 reads CASSHDSNYGYTF. CDR3 bases: TGTGCCAGCAGCCATGACAGTAACTATGGCTACACCTTC.

There are a few counts of this clone. J is TRBJ1-1 and V is TRBV5-1; possibly TRBD1 for D (6 bases). The CDR3 has 16 amino acids. Per the germline V gene, CDR1 is SGHRS and CDR2 is YFSETQ. The ends were cut back, 5 bases at V and 0 bases at J, with 17 bases in the middle. In DNA, the CDR3 is TGCGCCAGCAGTCCCGACAGGATAACAATGAACACTGAAGCTTTCTTT. Amino acids: CASSPDRITMNTEAFF.

CDR3 sequence reads: CASSGRQGAYQETQYF. Here the CDR3 DNA reads TGCGCCAGCAGCGGCAGACAGGGGGCGTACCAAGAGACCCAGTACTTC. V usage is TRBV5-1 and J usage is TRBJ2-5; 10 bases align to TRBD1. Trimming cost V 4 bases and J 0 bases; bases outside gene matches: 6. This CDR3 region has 16 residues. Germline CDR1 is SGHRS and CDR2 is YFSETQ.

The genes are TRBV6-6 and TRBJ1-1; 9 bases agree with TRBD1. J was trimmed by 11 bases and V by 5 bases; bases with no gene match: 9. The CDR3 sequence is 13 residues long. Germline CDR1 and CDR2: MNHNY and SVGAGI (reference sequence). CDR3 sequence (DNA): TGTGCCAGCAGTCGACAGGGGGGCGGCGCGGCTTTCTTT. Amino acid sequence: CASSRQGGGAAFF.

The rearrangement uses TRBV6-5 and TRBJ2-5; 8 bases map to TRBD2. The CDR3 is made up of 15 amino acids. V shed 4 bases and J 5 bases; nucleotides not matched to a gene: 9. Germline V lookup: CDR1 MNHEY, CDR2 SVGAGI. The CDR3 nucleotides read TGTGCCAGCAGTTGGATAAGCGGGGGATCGGAGACCCAGTACTTC. Its protein is CASSWISGGSETQYF.

The chain combines TRBV6-5 with TRBJ2-3; TRBD1 might be the D (6 bases). The CDR3 spans 13 residues. Germline CDR1 MNHEY, CDR2 SVGAGI. V was cut by 4 bases and J by 2 bases, with 7 bases left in between. The CDR3 is CASSSGDTDTQYF. CDR3 nucleotide sequence: TGTGCCAGCAGTTCAGGGGACACAGATACGCAGTATTTT.

There are many counts of this clone. The chain is built from TRBV9 and TRBJ2-2; no clear D. The CDR3 extends over 13 amino acids. V was trimmed by 0 bases and J by 5 bases, leaving 5 bases between them. Germline V CDR1 and CDR2: SGDLS, YYNGEE. Here the CDR3 reads CASSVDLTGELFF. The CDR3 DNA reads TGTGCCAGCAGCGTAGATCTGACCGGGGAGCTGTTTTTT.

In its sample, this clone was seen a few times. V usage is TRBV30 and J usage is TRBJ2-7; D gene uncertain. The V and J ends lost 6 bases and 4 bases respectively, with 13 bases between them. The CDR3 contains 12 residues. Germline V gene sequence: CDR1 GTSNPN, CDR2 SVGIG (reference sequence). In DNA, the CDR3 is TGTGCCTGTTATAGCTTATCTTACGAGCAGTACTTC. Translation gives CACYSLSYEQYF.

The chain joins TRBV5-1 to TRBJ1-1; possible D gene TRBD1, 6 bases. The germline gives CDR1 SGHRS, CDR2 YFSETQ. The CDR3 is 14 amino acids. The V end lost 6 bases, the J end lost 4 bases, and 16 bases lay between the germline ends. CDR3 residues: CASKGEAGPTEAFF. Written as DNA, the CDR3 is TGCGCCAGCAAGGGGGAAGCAGGGCCCACTGAAGCTTTCTTT. Supplemented by reference TRBV5-1 and TRBJ1-1, the full variable domain reads KAGVTQTPRYLIKTRGQQVTLSCSPISGHRSVSWYQQTPGQGLQFLFEYFSETQRNKGNFPGRFSGRQFSNSRSEMNVSTLELGDSALYLCASKGEAGPTEAFFGQGTRLTVV.

Here the CDR3 DNA reads TGTGCCAGCAGACGGGACTCCTATGGCTACACCTTC. It specifies CASRRDSYGYTF. The rearrangement uses TRBV6-1 and TRBJ1-2; D possibly corresponds to TRBD1 (5 bases). Looked up from germline, CDR1 is MNHNS and CDR2 is SASEGT. The CDR3 is 12 residues long. V was shortened by 6 bases and J by 4 bases, with 9 bases between the two germline ends.

This clone came up once. The chain carries TRBV18 and TRBJ2-1; TRBD2 matches 11 bases. J lost 7 bases, V lost 5 bases, and 10 bases had no gene match. Germline CDR1 is KGHSH and CDR2 is LQKENI. CDR3 size: 16 residues. CDR3 region: CASSEYALAGGNEQFF. The DNA for the CDR3 is TGTGCCAGCTCAGAATACGCATTAGCGGGAGGGAATGAGCAGTTCTTC. Full variable domain (missing parts from reference TRBV18 and TRBJ2-1): NAGVMQNPRHLVRRRGQEARLRCSPMKGHSHVYWYRQLPEEGLKFMVYLQKENIIDESGMPKERFSAEFPKEGPSILRIQQVVRGDSAAYFCASSEYALAGGNEQFFGPGTRLTVL.

The J gene is TRBJ2-7, the V gene TRBV11-2, with 10 bases lining up with TRBD2. Germline loops: CDR1 SGHAT, CDR2 FQNNGV. The junction had 4 bases not matched to a gene; V was cut back by 5 bases and J by 0 bases. This CDR3 is built from 15 residues. CDR3 amino acids: CASSLTSGYSYEQYF. CDR3 sequence (DNA): TGTGCCAGCAGCCTGACTAGCGGGTACTCCTACGAGCAGTACTTC.

The chain joins TRBV29-1 to TRBJ2-3; possibly TRBD2 for D (7 bases). The germline V gene encodes CDR1 SQVTM and CDR2 ANQGSEA. With 4 bases removed from V and 5 bases from J, the gap between germline ends came to 16 bases. The CDR3 has 14 residues. The CDR3, as DNA: TGCAGCGTTGGCCGCGGGGGCGGGGGAGATACGCAGTATTTT. Amino acid sequence: CSVGRGGGGDTQYF.

The rearrangement joins TRBV7-9 to TRBJ2-3; 8 nucleotides line up with TRBD1. Germline trimming cut 1 base from V and 1 base from J; bases unmatched to any gene: 1. The CDR3 totals 15 residues. Germline V gene lookup returns CDR1 SEHNR and CDR2 FQNEAQ (reference sequence). The CDR3 protein is CASSLDRGGTDTQYF. In DNA, the CDR3 is TGTGCCAGCAGCTTAGACAGGGGGGGCACAGATACGCAGTATTTT.

The CDR3 bases are TGTGCCAGCACCCCGAGGGATATTTATGGGGGCAGAGTTTGGGCCCAGTACTTC. Its protein is CASTPRDIYGGRVWAQYF. The chain is built from TRBV9 and TRBJ2-5; D is possibly TRBD1 (6 bases). V gave up 6 bases and J gave up 9 bases, with 33 bases separating them. This CDR3 contains 18 residues. Germline CDR1 reads SGDLS; CDR2 reads YYNGEE.

V gene TRBV11-2 combines with J gene TRBJ2-5, with TRBD2 matching over 7 bases. After removal of 1 base from V and 0 bases from J, the junction contained 2 bases not matched to a gene. The germline CDR1 and CDR2 sequences are SGHAT and FQNNGV. The length of the CDR3 is 15 residues. CDR3 DNA sequence: TGTGCCAGCAGCTTAGTTGCGGGGGACCAAGAGACCCAGTACTTC. Its translation: CASSLVAGDQETQYF.

V usage is TRBV18 and J usage is TRBJ1-1; 7 nucleotides align to TRBD1. The CDR3 is made up of 14 amino acids. The germline V gene has CDR1 KGHSH and CDR2 LQKENI. The J segment lost 2 bases and the V segment lost 6 bases, leaving 6 bases of the junction unmatched. The CDR3 reads CASSPDRENTEAFF. The CDR3 DNA reads TGTGCCAGCTCCCCAGACAGGGAAAACACTGAAGCTTTCTTT.

This clone was picked up one time. This chain connects TRBV7-3 to TRBJ2-7; 8 bases line up with TRBD2. This CDR3 is 12 amino acids long. V dropped 5 bases and J dropped 4; count of bases not matched to a gene: 1. CDR1 and CDR2 from the germline V gene are SGHTA and FQGTGA. CDR3 DNA: TGTGCCAGCAGCCCGGGAGGGTACGAGCAGTACTTC. Translating it yields CASSPGGYEQYF.

This sequence joins TRBV15 and TRBJ2-3; TRBD2 might be the D (5 bases). The CDR3 runs to 14 residues. The V gene's germline CDR1 is LNHNV and CDR2 YYDKDF (reference sequence). V gave up 1 base and J gave up 3 bases, with 8 bases separating them. The CDR3 region is CATSRGGQTDTQYF. Here the CDR3 DNA reads TGTGCCACCAGCAGAGGAGGGCAGACAGATACGCAGTATTTT.

V usage is TRBV6-5 and J usage is TRBJ1-6; D remains ambiguous. Germline V gives CDR1 MNHEY, CDR2 SVGAGI. V gave up 0 bases and J gave up 8 bases, with 11 bases separating them. This CDR3 comprises 15 residues. CDR3 in amino acids: CASSYSFTGYSPLHF. The CDR3 DNA reads as TGTGCCAGCAGTTACTCGTTTACCGGGTATTCACCCCTCCACTTT.

The V and J genes are TRBV5-1 and TRBJ2-5; D is unclear. The CDR3 is made up of 11 amino acids. Germline CDR1 reads SGHRS; CDR2 reads YFSETQ. The ends were cut back, 2 bases at V and 3 bases at J, with 2 bases in the middle. The DNA for the CDR3 is TGCGCCAGCAGCTTTAAAGAGACCCAGTACTTC. Translated: CASSFKETQYF. Combining the CDR3 with reference TRBV5-1 and TRBJ2-5 gives the whole variable domain KAGVTQTPRYLIKTRGQQVTLSCSPISGHRSVSWYQQTPGQGLQFLFEYFSETQRNKGNFPGRFSGRQFSNSRSEMNVSTLELGDSALYLCASSFKETQYFGPGTRLLVL.